The 14 T cell receptor beta chains below come from one sample, sequenced in a study of cytomegalovirus exposure and HLA in healthy donors. Amplification used 60 Vbeta primers and 13 Jbeta primers. The table came from immunoSEQ multiplex PCR; TCRdb's copy has only in-frame clones and leaves some out. This table has about 97,000 clones, 81% appearing once. Sequencing used PBMCs. The receptors derive from a man in his forties in good health and CMV-seropositive.

This clone is medium-sized (0.01 to 0.1%) in the sample. The rearrangement links TRBV30 to TRBJ1-1; no definite D call. V lost 3 bases, J lost 1 base, and 6 bases lay in between. Looked up from germline, CDR1 is GTSNPN and CDR2 is SVGIG (reference sequence). CDR3 length equals 12 residues. The CDR3 protein is CAWRSGNTEAFF. The CDR3 DNA sequence: TGTGCCTGGAGGTCAGGGAACACTGAAGCTTTCTTT.

The rearrangement joins TRBV5-5 to TRBJ2-2; 7 bases map to TRBD2. The germline gives CDR1 SGHKS, CDR2 YYEKEE (reference sequence). The junction had 17 bases not matched to a gene; V was cut back by 5 bases and J by 4 bases. The CDR3 is 18 residues long. For the CDR3, the DNA is TGTGCCAGCAGAATGGAGGGGCGGGAGAATCGACGCACCGGGGAGCTGTTTTTT. It translates to CASRMEGRENRRTGELFF.

The chain is built from TRBV4-2 and TRBJ1-4; D might be TRBD1 (6 bases). Germline values: CDR1 LGHNA, CDR2 YNFKEQ. V was shortened by 4 bases and J by 8 bases, with 17 bases between the two germline ends. The CDR3 runs 15 residues. The CDR3 region has the DNA TGTGCCAGCAGCCCTCGGCTAGGGGGTGGAGAAAAACTGTTTTTT. Translated, it gives CASSPRLGGGEKLFF.

The gene calls are TRBV6-1 and TRBJ1-2; 7 nucleotides align to TRBD1. This CDR3 is 13 amino acids long. Germline V gives CDR1 MNHNS, CDR2 SASEGT. Germline trimming cut 5 bases from V and 6 bases from J; bases unmatched to any gene: 6. The CDR3: CASSPDRADGYTF. In DNA form, the CDR3 reads TGTGCCAGCAGTCCTGACAGGGCCGATGGCTACACCTTC.

The chain links TRBV4-1 to TRBJ1-1; D gene unclear. The CDR3 covers 13 residues. Between the trimmed V and J ends, which lost 4 bases and 0 bases, there was a span of 6 bases. Per the germline V gene, CDR1 is MGHRA and CDR2 is YSYEKL. This chain's CDR3 is CASSLTLNTEAFF. The CDR3 DNA is TGCGCCAGCAGCCTGACACTGAACACTGAAGCTTTCTTT.

The CDR3 loop reads CASSLLPGGSDEKLFF. CDR3 DNA: TGTGCCAGCAGTTTACTCCCAGGGGGCTCGGATGAAAAACTGTTTTTT. The chain carries TRBV27 and TRBJ1-4; 8 bases map to TRBD1. Germline V gives CDR1 MNHEY, CDR2 SMNVEV (reference sequence). J lost 6 bases, V lost 2 bases, and 8 bases had no gene match. This CDR3 has 16 amino acids. Based on the CDR3 plus reference TRBV27 and TRBJ1-4, the full variable domain is EAQVTQNPRYLITVTGKKLTVTCSQNMNHEYMSWYRQDPGLGLRQIYYSMNVEVTDKGDVPEGYKVSRKEKRNFPLILESPSPNQTSLYFCASSLLPGGSDEKLFFGSGTQLSVL.

V and J are TRBV7-8 and TRBJ2-1, with 8 nucleotides matching TRBD2. The CDR3 is 15 amino acids. J gave up 6 bases and V 1 base, and 5 bases lay outside the gene matches. Looked up from germline, CDR1 is SGHVS and CDR2 is FQNEAQ. The CDR3 loop reads CASSLVGGGLNEQFF. The CDR3 DNA reads TGTGCCAGCAGCTTAGTGGGCGGGGGGCTCAATGAGCAGTTCTTC. The variable domain in full, completed from reference TRBV7-8 and TRBJ2-1, reads GAGVSQSPRYKVAKRGQDVALRCDPISGHVSLFWYQQALGQGPEFLTYFQNEAQLDKSGLPSDRFFAERPEGSVSTLKIQRTQQEDSAVYLCASSLVGGGLNEQFFGPGTRLTVL.

The gene calls are TRBV5-1 and TRBJ2-3, with TRBD2 matching over 9 bases. Germline V gene sequence: CDR1 SGHRS, CDR2 YFSETQ. The CDR3 is 15 residues long. Trimming took 4 bases from V and 2 from J; bases not matched to a gene: 5. DNA of the CDR3: TGCGCCAGCAGCATAGCGGGGGACCACACAGATACGCAGTATTTT. Amino acid sequence: CASSIAGDHTDTQYF.

The V call is TRBV5-1, the J call TRBJ1-1; no reliable D call. CDR1 and CDR2 (germline): SGHRS, YFSETQ. V was pared by 1 base and J by 1 base, with 5 bases between. The length of the CDR3 is 13 residues. CDR3 residues: CASSLQQNTEAFF. The CDR3 DNA follows: TGCGCCAGCAGCTTGCAACAGAACACTGAAGCTTTCTTT.

This clone turned up a few times. The CDR3 protein is CASGLAVNNEQFF. Written as DNA, the CDR3 is TGTGCCAGCGGACTAGCGGTCAACAATGAGCAGTTCTTC. V and J are TRBV28 and TRBJ2-1; 10 bases match TRBD2. The length of the CDR3 is 13 residues. CDR1 is MDHEN and CDR2 is SYDVKM in the germline V gene. Trimming removed 8 bases from V and 5 bases from J; junction bases left unmatched: 3.

This clone turned up a few times. This chain uses TRBV5-1 with TRBJ1-1; D call uncertain. The CDR3 has 11 residues. From germline, CDR1 is SGHRS and CDR2 YFSETQ. Trimming shortened V by 0 bases and J by 8 bases, and 5 bases separated the two germline ends. The CDR3 DNA follows: TGCGCCAGCAGCTTGGGCACAGAAGCTTTCTTT. It is translated as CASSLGTEAFF. Full variable domain (missing parts from reference TRBV5-1 and TRBJ1-1): KAGVTQTPRYLIKTRGQQVTLSCSPISGHRSVSWYQQTPGQGLQFLFEYFSETQRNKGNFPGRFSGRQFSNSRSEMNVSTLELGDSALYLCASSLGTEAFFGQGTRLTVV.

The chain uses TRBV7-2 and TRBJ1-1, with a weak D call TRBD1 (6 bases). This CDR3 contains 13 residues. Trimming took off 4 bases at V and 1 base at J, with 7 bases between the two ends. Per germline, CDR1 SGHTA and CDR2 FQGNSA. In DNA, the CDR3 is TGTGCCAGCAGCTCAGGGGAGAACACTGAAGCTTTCTTT. It is translated as CASSSGENTEAFF.

About this clone itself: The sample contains more than one DNA sequence encoding this CDR3. V and J are TRBV5-4 and TRBJ1-3; 7 nucleotides agree with TRBD1. The CDR3 has 14 amino acids. The germline gives CDR1 SGHNT, CDR2 YYREEE (reference sequence). The ends lost 1 base at V and 2 bases at J; junction bases unmatched: 0. This CDR3 reads CASSLQGAGNTIYF. In DNA, the CDR3 is TGTGCCAGCAGCTTGCAGGGGGCTGGAAACACCATATATTTT.

The rearrangement links TRBV11-2 to TRBJ1-4; 7 bases are a match to TRBD1. In germline, CDR1 is SGHAT, CDR2 FQNNGV. Trimming took 7 bases from V and 4 from J; bases not matched to a gene: 9. CDR3 size: 15 residues. DNA for the CDR3: TGTGCCAGCACCCAGGGGGACAGACTTAATGAAAAACTGTTTTTT. As protein: CASTQGDRLNEKLFF.